This T cell receptor (beta chain) was identified in a study of T cells in tuberculosis. CDR1 and CDR2 from the germline V gene are SNHLY and FYNNEI. V lost 6 bases to trimming and J lost 6 bases; unmatched junction nucleotides: 6. The CDR3 consists of 14 residues. Repertoires were generated with immunoSEQ multiplex PCR, while TCRdb's copy carries only in-frame clones and drops some. The table shows 25,000 to 35,000 clones, with approximately 93% occurring only once. The origin of this receptor is a donor between 10 and 35 years old with latent tuberculosis or without tuberculosis infection. Sequencing was carried out using PBMCs. The chain employs TRBV2 and TRBJ2-7; 12 nucleotides align to TRBD2. CDR3 loop: CASSDLLAGGEQYF. The CDR3 DNA sequence: TGTGCCAGCAGCGACCTACTAGCGGGGGGCGAGCAGTACTTC.